These T cell receptor beta chains were read from a single sample in a study of blood T cell repertoires in COVID-19. Sequencing was performed with immunoSEQ multiplex PCR; in TCRdb, only in-frame clones are kept and a portion is missing. The top ten hold 3% of the sample, which has some 350,000 clones, roughly 87% seen once. Sequencing was done on a sample of PBMCs or T cells enriched from blood (not recorded which). The receptor set was obtained from a woman between 25 and 40 years old who had recovered from COVID-19. Both conserved end residues are part of each CDR3.

j_call v_call cdr3_length cdr3_aa
TRBJ2-1 TRBV11-3 15 CASSLESQGYNEQFF
TRBJ1-2 TRBV4-1 18 CASSQVVRQRNRGYGYTF
TRBJ1-1 TRBV28 13 CASRYGENTEAFF
TRBJ1-1 TRBV7-9 14 CASVKQGPGTEAFF
TRBJ1-3 TRBV19 13 CASIGGSGNTIYF
TRBJ2-2 TRBV5-8 17 CASSLWRASGATGELFF
TRBJ2-2 TRBV6-5 16 CASSYWASGNTGELFF
TRBJ1-5 TRBV27 14 CASSRDSSYQPQHF
TRBJ2-7 TRBV6-5 16 CASSYLTGGPVDEQYF
TRBJ2-4 TRBV5-8 20 CASSLLPGTSGVLAKNIQYF
TRBJ2-3 TRBV19 12 CASSRQGGGEYF
TRBJ1-2 TRBV5-5 14 CASSPYRGNYGYTF
TRBJ2-1 TRBV9 13 CASSVVLAAEQFF
TRBJ2-7 TRBV6-4 17 CASSDATGDSYSYEQYF
TRBJ2-7 TRBV11-2 14 CASSLGTGSYEQYF
TRBJ2-7 TRBV27 14 CASSLRQGAYEQYF
TRBJ1-2 TRBV9 17 CASSISHRGAGNYGYTF
TRBJ1-1 TRBV5-1 15 CASSLENTMNTEAFF
TRBJ2-7 TRBV19 12 CASSHGNYEQYF
TRBJ2-1 TRBV5-1 15 CASSFFGGRVHEQFF
TRBJ2-2 TRBV10-3 12 CAISGVTGELFF
TRBJ1-1 TRBV18 14 CASSPGGQNTEAFF
TRBJ2-4 TRBV6-5 16 CASSYEGNLAKNIQYF
TRBJ1-3 TRBV11-2 16 CASSLPAGGTGNTIYF
TRBJ2-7 TRBV7-8 15 CASSPSKRGSYEQYF
TRBJ2-2 TRBV5-1 14 CASSIQGNTGELFF